This TCR beta chain stems from a study of shared clonotypes between healthy human individuals. TCRdb keeps only in-frame clones here, not all; method: immunoSEQ multiplex PCR. The table shows more than 2 million clones, with less than 95% occurring only once. The germline V and J ends were trimmed by 6 bases and 0 bases, with 12 bases remaining between them. This CDR3 has 16 amino acids. Per germline, CDR1 MNHEY and CDR2 SMNVEV (reference sequence). CD45RO-negative cells were positively selected for CCR7, leaving out terminally differentiated effector memory CD45RA+ cells. The J gene is TRBJ2-6, the V gene TRBV27; tentatively, D is TRBD1 or TRBD2 (5 bases each). The source is a man aged 18 to 35 in good health. The sequenced material came from naive CD8+ T cells sorted from blood. The DNA for the CDR3 is TGTGCCAGCAGCCTGGGACCGCTCTCTGGGGCCAACGTCCTGACTTTC. Protein: CASSLGPLSGANVLTF.